The entry that follows covers one T cell receptor beta chain sequence. This sample is drawn from a study of control samples from healthy donors and cancer patients. Sequenced by immunoSEQ multiplex PCR; TCRdb stores in-frame clones only, minus some. The sample contains tens of thousands of clones, around 95% of which appear only once. The CDR3 is 16 amino acids. Germline V gene data show CDR1 as SGHRS and CDR2 as YFSETQ. Trimming removed 0 bases from V and 2 bases from J, with 12 bases in between. The chain joins TRBV5-1 to TRBJ1-3; D call uncertain. Source material: blood. This TCR was recovered from a woman in her 30s in good health. This chain's CDR3 is CASSLVAGGAGNTIYF. The CDR3 DNA sequence: TGCGCCAGCAGCTTGGTTGCCGGCGGTGCTGGAAACACCATATATTTT.